This T cell receptor (beta chain) appears in the sequencing data of a study of identifying expanded T cells in peripheral blood. Overall study results and limits: Approximately 2-week clone count variance significantly increased as total template count grew.

Trimming took 2 bases from V and 2 from J, leaving 10 bases between them. The CDR3 extends over 15 amino acids. From germline, CDR1 is SEHNR and CDR2 FQNEAQ (reference sequence). The method was immunoSEQ multiplex PCR; TCRdb's version includes in-frame clones alone and lacks a portion of them. The sample yields approximately 58,000 clones, around four fifths seen once. In the case of this clone: Its antigen is not known.

Sequenced sample: blood. This clonotype originated in a person aged 18 to 75 in good health. V gene TRBV7-9 combines with J gene TRBJ2-1; no reliable D call. CDR3 nucleotides: TGTGCCAGCAGCTTACCTCCGCTAACCTACAATGAGCAGTTCTTC. This gives the protein CASSLPPLTYNEQFF.